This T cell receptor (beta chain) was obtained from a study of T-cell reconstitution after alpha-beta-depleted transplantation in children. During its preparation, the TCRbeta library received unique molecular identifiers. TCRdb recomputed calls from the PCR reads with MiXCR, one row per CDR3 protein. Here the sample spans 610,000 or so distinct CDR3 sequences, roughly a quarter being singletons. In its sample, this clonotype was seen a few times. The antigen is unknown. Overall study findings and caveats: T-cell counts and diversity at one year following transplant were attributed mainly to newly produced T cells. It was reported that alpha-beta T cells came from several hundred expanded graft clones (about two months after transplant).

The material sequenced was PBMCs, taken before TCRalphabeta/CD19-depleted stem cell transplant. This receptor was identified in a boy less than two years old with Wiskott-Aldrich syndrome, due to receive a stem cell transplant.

The CDR3 loop reads CASSFLSPASGRNEQFF. Here the CDR3 DNA reads TGCGCCAGCAGCTTTTTAAGCCCGGCTAGCGGGCGCAATGAGCAGTTCTTC. The gene calls are TRBV5-1 and TRBJ2-1; 8 bases are a match to TRBD2. This CDR3 contains 17 residues. In germline, CDR1 is SGHRS, CDR2 YFSETQ. Germline trimming cut 2 bases from V and 6 bases from J; bases unmatched to any gene: 13.